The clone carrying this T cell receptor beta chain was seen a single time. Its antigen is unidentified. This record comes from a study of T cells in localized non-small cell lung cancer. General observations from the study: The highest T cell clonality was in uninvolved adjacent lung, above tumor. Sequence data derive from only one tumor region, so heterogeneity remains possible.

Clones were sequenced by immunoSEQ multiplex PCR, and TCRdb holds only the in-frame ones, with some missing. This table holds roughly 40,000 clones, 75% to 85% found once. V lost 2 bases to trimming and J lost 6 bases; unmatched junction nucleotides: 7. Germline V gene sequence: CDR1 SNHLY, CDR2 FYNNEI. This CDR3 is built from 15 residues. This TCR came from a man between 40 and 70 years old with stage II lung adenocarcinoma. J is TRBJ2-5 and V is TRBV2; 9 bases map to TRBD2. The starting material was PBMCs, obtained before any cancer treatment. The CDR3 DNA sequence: TGTGCCAGCAGTGAATTAGAGCGGGGGGCCAAGACCCAGTACTTC. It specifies CASSELERGAKTQYF.